This T cell receptor beta chain was recovered during a study of blood T cell repertoires in COVID-19. V was clipped by 6 bases and J by 2 bases; unmatched bases: 6. Looked up from germline, CDR1 is SQVTM and CDR2 is ANQGSEA. CDR3 length: 14 amino acids. The study drew participants aged about 18 to 95 years from some 23 US areas. Participants had their cohort set by participant-reported clinical history. The study counted Cohort 3 donors as recovered given two negative PCRs, clearance, or symptom resolution. In the original processing: From reference gene primer amplification, estimates of nucleated cell counts were derived. Some clones are missing from TCRdb's copy, which holds only in-frame ones; the method was immunoSEQ multiplex PCR. V, J and clone size are taken as reported in that table, and D and trimming were inferred from the DNA itself. This table holds over 300,000 clones, 85% to 90% found once.

The chain links TRBV29-1 to TRBJ2-3; 9 nucleotides align to TRBD1. The source material was PBMCs or T cells enriched from blood (not recorded which). This receptor was obtained from a woman between 18 and 30 years old who had recovered from COVID-19. The CDR3 region is CSVAGTGNTDTQYF. In DNA, the CDR3 is TGCAGCGTCGCCGGGACAGGGAACACAGATACGCAGTATTTT.